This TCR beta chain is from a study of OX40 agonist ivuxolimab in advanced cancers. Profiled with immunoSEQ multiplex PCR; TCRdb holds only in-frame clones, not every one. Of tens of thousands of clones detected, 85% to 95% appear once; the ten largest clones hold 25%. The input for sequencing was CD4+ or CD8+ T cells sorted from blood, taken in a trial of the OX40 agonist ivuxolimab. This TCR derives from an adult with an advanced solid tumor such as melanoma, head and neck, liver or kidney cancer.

The CDR3 DNA follows: TGTGCCAGTATGAGAGGGACAGGGCCCGATCAGCCCCAGCATTTT. It specifies CASMRGTGPDQPQHF. The chain carries TRBV28 and TRBJ1-5, with 9 bases lining up with TRBD1. Germline CDR1 reads MDHEN; CDR2 reads SYDVKM. The CDR3 runs to 15 residues. J gave up 5 bases and V 9 bases, and 11 bases lay outside the gene matches.